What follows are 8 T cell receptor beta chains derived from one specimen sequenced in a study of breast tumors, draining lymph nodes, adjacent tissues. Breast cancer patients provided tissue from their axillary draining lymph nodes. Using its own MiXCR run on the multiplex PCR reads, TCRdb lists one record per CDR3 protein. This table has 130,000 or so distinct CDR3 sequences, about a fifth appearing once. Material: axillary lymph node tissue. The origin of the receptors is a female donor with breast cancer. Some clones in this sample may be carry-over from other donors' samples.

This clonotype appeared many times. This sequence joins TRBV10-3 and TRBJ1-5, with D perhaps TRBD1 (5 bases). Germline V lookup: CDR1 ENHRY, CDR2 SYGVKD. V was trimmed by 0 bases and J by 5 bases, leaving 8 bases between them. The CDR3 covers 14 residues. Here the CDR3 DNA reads TGTGCCATCAGTGAGTCTTTAGGGGATCAGCCCCAGCATTTT. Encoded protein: CAISESLGDQPQHF.

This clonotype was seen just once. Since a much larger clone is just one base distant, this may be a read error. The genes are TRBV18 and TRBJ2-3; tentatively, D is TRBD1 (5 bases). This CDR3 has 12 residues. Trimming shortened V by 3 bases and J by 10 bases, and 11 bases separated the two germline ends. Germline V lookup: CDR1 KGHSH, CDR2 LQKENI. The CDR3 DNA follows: TGTGCCAGCTCACCGGGCAGGGTGGCGCAGTATTTT. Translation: CASSPGRVAQYF.

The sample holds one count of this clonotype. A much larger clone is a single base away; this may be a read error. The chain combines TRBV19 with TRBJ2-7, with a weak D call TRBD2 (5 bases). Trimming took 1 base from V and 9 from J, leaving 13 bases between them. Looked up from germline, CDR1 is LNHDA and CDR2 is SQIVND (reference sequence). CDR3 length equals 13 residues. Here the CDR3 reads CASSIAGIYVQYF. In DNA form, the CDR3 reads TGTGCCAGTAGTATAGCGGGAATATATGTGCAGTACTTC.

CDR3 coding DNA: TGTGCCAGCAGCTCTCCAGGGTGGGAAAGTAATTCACCCCTCCACTTT. This gives the protein CASSSPGWESNSPLHF. The V and J genes are TRBV7-2 and TRBJ1-6; the D gene is possibly TRBD1 (5 bases). The CDR3 length is 16 residues. Germline V gives CDR1 SGHTA, CDR2 FQGNSA. V lost 4 bases and J 6 bases, leaving 16 bases between the germline ends.

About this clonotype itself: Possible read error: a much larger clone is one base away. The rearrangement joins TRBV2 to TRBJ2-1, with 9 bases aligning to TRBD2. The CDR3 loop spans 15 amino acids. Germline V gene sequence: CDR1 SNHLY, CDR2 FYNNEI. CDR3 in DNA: TGTGCCAGCAGTGAAGGTCTAGCGGGATACGGTGAGCAGCTCTTC. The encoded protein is CASSEGLAGYGEQLF.

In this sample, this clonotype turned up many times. In DNA form, the CDR3 reads TGTGCCAGTCAGGGTCCCTACGAGCAGTACTTC. Residues: CASQGPYEQYF. The genes are TRBV3-1 and TRBJ2-7; possible D gene TRBD1, 5 bases. This CDR3 comprises 11 residues. CDR1 and CDR2 from the germline V gene are LGHDT and YNNKEL (reference sequence). Trimming left V 9 bases short and J 2 bases short, with 8 bases between.

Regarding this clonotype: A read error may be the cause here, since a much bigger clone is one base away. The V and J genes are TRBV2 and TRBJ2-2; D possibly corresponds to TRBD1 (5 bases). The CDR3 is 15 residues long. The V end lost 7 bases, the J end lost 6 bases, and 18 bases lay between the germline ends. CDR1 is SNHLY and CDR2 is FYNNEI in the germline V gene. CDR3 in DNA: TGTGCCAGCAATCCACGACAGATTCCGGCCGGGGAGCTGTTTTTT. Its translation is CASNPRQIPAGELFF.

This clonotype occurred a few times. The CDR3 region has the DNA TGTGCCAGCAGCCCTCGACAGGGTGGATATGGCTACACCTTC. Protein: CASSPRQGGYGYTF. This sequence joins TRBV3-1 and TRBJ1-2; 7 bases line up with TRBD1. Germline V gene sequence: CDR1 LGHDT, CDR2 YNNKEL (reference sequence). The CDR3 runs to 14 residues. V shed 4 bases, J shed 5 bases, and the junction held 7 bases outside the gene matches.